The 26 T cell receptor beta chains in this list originate from one sample, sequenced in a study of OX40 agonist ivuxolimab in advanced cancers. TCRdb's copy holds only in-frame clones and misses some; the assay was immunoSEQ multiplex PCR. The table lists some 66,000 clones, around four fifths of them singletons. Here the sequenced sample was CD4+ or CD8+ T cells sorted from blood, taken in a trial of the OX40 agonist ivuxolimab. Every receptor here comes from an adult with an advanced solid tumor such as melanoma, head and neck, liver or kidney cancer.

J is TRBJ2-1 and V is TRBV6-4; 12 positions match TRBD2. Losses at the gene ends were 2 bases for V and 3 bases for J; bases not matched to a gene: 5. CDR1 and CDR2 from the germline V gene are MRHNA and SNTAGT. The CDR3 runs to 17 residues. This CDR3 is CASSDGQTSGSYNEQFF. The CDR3 DNA sequence: TGTGCCAGCAGTGACGGCCAGACTAGCGGGAGCTACAATGAGCAGTTCTTC.

This rearrangement joins TRBV25-1 to TRBJ2-3; D remains unclear. CDR3 size: 13 residues. V was trimmed by 3 bases and J by 6 bases, leaving 10 bases between them. Germline V gives CDR1 MGHDK, CDR2 SYGVNS. The CDR3 nucleotides are TGTGCCAGCAGTGAGCCTGCGTTGGATACGCAGTATTTT. Translating gives CASSEPALDTQYF.

The chain couples TRBV4-1 to TRBJ1-2, with 7 bases identical to TRBD1. The ends lost 2 bases at V and 0 bases at J; junction bases unmatched: 6. The CDR3 sequence is 16 residues long. CDR1 and CDR2 from the germline V gene are MGHRA and YSYEKL. The CDR3 spells CASSQFWGQTNYGYTF. The CDR3 DNA is TGCGCCAGCAGCCAATTCTGGGGACAGACTAACTATGGCTACACCTTC.

The gene calls are TRBV6-1 and TRBJ1-2; no definite D call. Germline-derived CDR1 and CDR2 are MNHNS and SASEGT. Deletions cut 5 bases from V and 5 bases from J, with 12 bases between. CDR3 length equals 13 residues. Here the CDR3 DNA reads TGTGCCAGCAGTCCGAGCGAAGGGTATGGCTACACCTTC. Protein sequence: CASSPSEGYGYTF.

For this clone: A much bigger clone sits one base away, suggesting this may be a read error. V and J are TRBV5-8 and TRBJ2-7; 9 bases are a match to TRBD1. The germline V gene has CDR1 SGHTS and CDR2 YDEGEE. Germline trimming cut 0 bases from V and 6 bases from J; bases unmatched to any gene: 7. The CDR3 is 15 amino acids. The chain's CDR3 is CASSLVGTGQGEQYF. CDR3 coding DNA: TGTGCCAGCAGCTTGGTCGGGACAGGGCAAGGCGAGCAGTACTTC. The full variable domain, rest sourced from reference TRBV5-8 and TRBJ2-7, is EAGVTQSPTHLIKTRGQQATLRCSPISGHTSVYWYQQALGLGLQFLLWYDEGEERNRGNFPPRFSGRQFPNYSSELNVNALELEDSALYLCASSLVGTGQGEQYFGPGTRLTVT.

The CDR3 sequence: CASEPTGSGRTGELFF. CDR3 in DNA: TGCGCCAGCGAACCGACGGGGAGCGGTCGGACCGGGGAGCTGTTTTTT. This rearrangement joins TRBV5-1 to TRBJ2-2, with D perhaps matching TRBD2 (5 bases). CDR1 is SGHRS, CDR2 YFSETQ, per germline. The CDR3 loop spans 16 amino acids. The V end lost 7 bases, the J end lost 5 bases, and 21 bases lay between the germline ends.

J is TRBJ2-5 and V is TRBV5-6; 7 positions agree with TRBD2. CDR1 is SGHDT, CDR2 YYEEEE, per germline. The CDR3 has 14 residues. V was clipped by 6 bases and J by 1 base; unmatched bases: 6. The CDR3 loop is CASNVIAGQETQYF. The CDR3 DNA reads as TGTGCCAGCAACGTAATAGCGGGCCAAGAGACCCAGTACTTC.

In its sample, this clone was seen a few times. The V gene is TRBV9, the J gene TRBJ2-7; D unresolved. Germline assignment: CDR1 SGDLS and CDR2 YYNGEE. Trimming removed 2 bases at V and 6 bases at J, with 15 bases between. The CDR3 runs to 14 residues. CDR3 region: CASSVNLTRLEQYF. CDR3 DNA sequence: TGTGCCAGCAGCGTCAACCTGACCCGCCTCGAGCAGTACTTC.

In its sample, this clone was seen once. The chain employs TRBV28 and TRBJ1-1; 7 nucleotides agree with TRBD1. Germline V CDR1 and CDR2: MDHEN, SYDVKM. Unmatched junction bases numbered 20, after V lost 10 bases and J lost 12 bases. The CDR3 spans 14 residues. The CDR3 region is CATRPQGGTIWTFF. In nucleotides, the CDR3 is TGTGCCACCCGGCCCCAAGGGGGCACGATTTGGACTTTCTTT.

The chain has TRBV9 and TRBJ2-3; D gene uncertain. Trimming took off 1 base at V and 4 bases at J, with 10 bases between the two ends. The germline V gene has CDR1 SGDLS and CDR2 YYNGEE. This CDR3 spans 14 amino acids. The CDR3 loop reads CASSVTAVADTQYF. CDR3 bases: TGTGCCAGCAGCGTAACCGCGGTGGCAGATACGCAGTATTTT.

The chain uses TRBV29-1 and TRBJ2-7, with a tentative D call TRBD1 (5 bases). Trimming took 5 bases from V and 3 from J, leaving 11 bases between them. Germline-derived CDR1 and CDR2 are SQVTM and ANQGSEA. This CDR3 comprises 12 residues. CDR3: CSVTGQGYEQYF. Written as DNA, the CDR3 is TGCAGCGTTACGGGCCAGGGCTACGAGCAGTACTTC.

The rearrangement links TRBV2 to TRBJ1-5, with 8 bases aligning to TRBD1. CDR1 and CDR2 (germline): SNHLY, FYNNEI. The V segment lost 6 bases and the J segment 10 bases; nucleotides outside the gene matches: 11. CDR3 length equals 14 residues. CDR3 nucleotides: TGTGCCAGCAGATCCGGGACAGGCGCTCTTCCCCAGCATTTT. Its protein is CASRSGTGALPQHF.

The chain carries TRBV11-3 and TRBJ1-4; D ambiguous. The V end was cut by 5 bases, the J end by 8 bases, with 12 bases between. The CDR3 loop spans 13 amino acids. Germline V lookup: CDR1 SGHNT, CDR2 YENEEA. Here the CDR3 DNA reads TGTGCCAGCAGCCCAATACGCGGGGAAAAACTGTTTTTT. Protein: CASSPIRGEKLFF.

The chain carries TRBV9 and TRBJ2-3; unclear D gene. Germline CDR1 is SGDLS and CDR2 is YYNGEE. With 4 bases removed from V and 5 bases from J, the gap between germline ends came to 8 bases. This CDR3 spans 12 amino acids. Written as DNA, the CDR3 is TGTGCCAGCAGCCCCCCAGTAGATACGCAGTATTTT. Translated: CASSPPVDTQYF.

The gene calls are TRBV4-1 and TRBJ1-2; the D is unclear. The CDR3 sequence is 15 residues long. The V gene's germline CDR1 is MGHRA and CDR2 YSYEKL. V lost 0 bases and J lost 8, with 16 bases in between. The CDR3 DNA sequence: TGCGCCAGCAGCCAAGATTTCTCGGGAGCCGGAGGCTACACCTTC. Residues: CASSQDFSGAGGYTF.

The CDR3 DNA reads as TGTGCCAGCAGGGAGCCGACAGGGGGAGGCAATGGCTACACCTTC. It codes for CASREPTGGGNGYTF. The gene calls are TRBV28 and TRBJ1-2; TRBD1 agrees at 9 bases. The J segment lost 6 bases and the V segment lost 6 bases, leaving 11 bases of the junction unmatched. Germline CDR1 and CDR2: MDHEN and SYDVKM. The CDR3 contains 15 residues.

J is TRBJ1-3 and V is TRBV7-7; no firm D call. This CDR3 has 15 residues. Trimming took off 2 bases at V and 2 bases at J, with 10 bases between the two ends. Germline V gene data show CDR1 as SSHAT and CDR2 as FNYEAQ (reference sequence). Here the CDR3 reads CASSLTFPAGNTIYF. In DNA, the CDR3 is TGTGCCAGCAGCTTAACGTTTCCAGCTGGAAACACCATATATTTT.

J is TRBJ2-1 and V is TRBV29-1; D is unresolved. The CDR3 runs to 15 residues. V was cut by 2 bases and J by 3 bases, with 14 bases left in between. CDR1 is SQVTM, CDR2 ANQGSEA, per germline. CDR3 bases: TGCAGCGTTGAACTCAGCTTTCAAAGCTACAATGAGCAGTTCTTC. Its translation is CSVELSFQSYNEQFF.

J is TRBJ2-7 and V is TRBV6-5, with 8 bases fitting TRBD2. The J segment lost 4 bases and the V segment lost 7 bases, leaving 9 bases of the junction unmatched. The CDR3 runs to 14 residues. The germline gives CDR1 MNHEY, CDR2 SVGAGI. The CDR3 DNA reads TGTGCCAGCACCGCACTAGCGGATAAGTACGAGCAGTACTTC. Amino acids: CASTALADKYEQYF.

J is TRBJ2-2 and V is TRBV4-2; D might be TRBD2 (5 bases). The ends were cut back, 1 base at V and 4 bases at J, with 13 bases in the middle. Germline V lookup: CDR1 LGHNA, CDR2 YNFKEQ. The CDR3 consists of 16 residues. The CDR3 DNA reads TGTGCCAGCAGCCAAGGAAACCGGGATCCCACCGGGGAGCTGTTTTTT. Residues: CASSQGNRDPTGELFF.

The chain uses TRBV28 and TRBJ2-1, with 9 nucleotides matching TRBD1. Trimming took 5 bases from V and 8 from J; bases not matched to a gene: 10. Per the germline V gene, CDR1 is MDHEN and CDR2 is SYDVKM. This CDR3 comprises 15 residues. The CDR3 sequence is CASSANRGLTDEQFF. The CDR3 coding sequence is TGTGCCAGCAGTGCAAACAGGGGGCTAACGGATGAGCAGTTCTTC. The variable domain in full, with the rest retrieved from reference TRBV28 and TRBJ2-1, is DVKVTQSSRYLVKRTGEKVFLECVQDMDHENMFWYRQDPGLGLRLIYFSYDVKMKEKGDIPEGYSVSREKKERFSLILESASTNQTSMYLCASSANRGLTDEQFFGPGTRLTVL.

In this sample, this clone turned up once. The chain joins TRBV15 to TRBJ2-1; D is possibly TRBD2 (6 bases). In germline, CDR1 is LNHNV, CDR2 YYDKDF (reference sequence). V lost 8 bases and J 3 bases, leaving 17 bases between the germline ends. The CDR3 has 15 amino acids. CDR3 region: CATSGLVGGYNEQFF. As DNA, the CDR3 is TGTGCCACCTCCGGGCTCGTGGGGGGCTACAATGAGCAGTTCTTC.

This clone was detected once. This chain joins TRBV19 and TRBJ2-7; tentatively, D is TRBD1 (5 bases). The CDR3 covers 15 residues. Germline loops: CDR1 LNHDA, CDR2 SQIVND (reference sequence). The ends were cut back, 1 base at V and 2 bases at J, with 12 bases in the middle. CDR3 protein: CASSIGQGETYEQYF. In nucleotides, the CDR3 is TGTGCCAGTAGTATAGGGCAGGGCGAGACCTACGAGCAGTACTTC. Looking up the rest from reference TRBV19 and TRBJ2-7 gives the full variable domain: DGGITQSPKYLFRKEGQNVTLSCEQNLNHDAMYWYRQDPGQGLRLIYYSQIVNDFQKGDIAEGYSVSREKKESFPLTVTSAQKNPTAFYLCASSIGQGETYEQYFGPGTRLTVT.

CDR3 in amino acids: CASSNTGTSGEQYF. The CDR3 DNA is TGTGCCAGCAGCAACACGGGGACCTCAGGAGAGCAGTACTTC. The V and J genes are TRBV6-5 and TRBJ2-7; D is tentatively TRBD1 or TRBD2 (5 bases each). Trimming cost V 6 bases and J 7 bases, with 19 bases left between them. The CDR3 length is 14 residues. Germline V gives CDR1 MNHEY, CDR2 SVGAGI.

This clone has just one count. The V gene is TRBV11-1, the J gene TRBJ1-4; 7 nucleotides line up with TRBD1. The CDR3 consists of 14 residues. V lost 5 bases and J lost 7; bases outside the gene matches: 7. Germline assignment: CDR1 SGHAT and CDR2 FQDESV (reference sequence). The chain's CDR3 is CASSLGTESEKLFF. In DNA form, the CDR3 reads TGTGCCAGCAGCCTCGGGACAGAATCTGAAAAACTGTTTTTT. The variable domain in full, completed from reference TRBV11-1 and TRBJ1-4, reads EAEVAQSPRYKITEKSQAVAFWCDPISGHATLYWYRQILGQGPELLVQFQDESVVDDSQLPKDRFSAERLKGVDSTLKIQPAELGDSAMYLCASSLGTESEKLFFGSGTQLSVL.

This clone showed up just a few times. The CDR3 sequence: CASSSVPLIGSQPQHF. CDR3 DNA sequence: TGTGCCAGCAGCTCCGTTCCTTTGATAGGGAGTCAGCCCCAGCATTTT. This chain joins TRBV5-5 and TRBJ1-5, with no clear D. The V gene lost 3 bases and the J gene lost 6 bases, with 19 bases spanning the gap. CDR3 length: 16 residues. Germline V gene lookup returns CDR1 SGHKS and CDR2 YYEKEE (reference sequence).